These T cell receptor beta chains were read from a single sample in a study of blood T cell repertoires in COVID-19. TCRdb's copy holds only in-frame clones and misses some; the assay was immunoSEQ multiplex PCR. The sample consists of about 370,000 clones, around 91% of them appearing once. The sample comprised PBMCs or T cells enriched from blood (not recorded which). These receptors came from a man between 18 and 35 years old who had recovered from COVID-19. Both conserved end residues are part of each CDR3. The D gene is left open where the match is weak. Clone size is given for some rows only: seen once, a few or many times, or a class if the clone is expanded.

CDR3 protein,CDR3 DNA,V gene,J gene,D gene,clone size
CASSGQAHTEAFF,TGTGCCAGCAGTGGACAGGCCCACACTGAAGCTTTCTTT,TRBV25-1,TRBJ1-1,-,once
CASSVDSNQETQYF,TGCGCCAGCAGCGTCGACAGTAACCAAGAGACCCAGTACTTC,TRBV5-1,TRBJ2-5,-,-
CASSTTSGRRETQYF,TGTGCCAGCAGCACGACTAGCGGGAGGAGGGAGACCCAGTACTTC,TRBV7-9,TRBJ2-5,TRBD2,-
CATSDLGQGDIYGYTF,TGTGCCACCAGTGATTTAGGGCAGGGGGACATCTATGGCTACACCTTC,TRBV24-1,TRBJ1-2,TRBD1,-
CASSPRYGGPREEQFF,TGTGCCAGCAGCCCGAGGTACGGGGGGCCGAGGGAAGAGCAGTTCTTC,TRBV11-2,TRBJ2-1,-,-
CASSYRQGGNTIYF,TGTGCCAGCAGTTACCGACAGGGCGGAAACACCATATATTTT,TRBV6-5,TRBJ1-3,TRBD1,-
CASSSGDGDGFYGYTF,TGTGCCAGCAGCTCGGGGGACGGAGACGGGTTCTATGGCTACACCTTC,TRBV5-5,TRBJ1-2,-,-
CASSRDSWTTNEKLFF,TGTGCCAGCAGCCGGGACAGTTGGACAACTAATGAAAAACTGTTTTTT,TRBV5-5,TRBJ1-4,TRBD1,-
CASSFSGRASNEQFF,TGCGCCAGCAGCTTTAGCGGGAGGGCGTCAAATGAGCAGTTCTTC,TRBV10-1,TRBJ2-1,TRBD2,once
CASSYDRGNEKLFF,TGTGCCAGCAGTTATGACAGGGGAAATGAAAAACTGTTTTTT,TRBV6-5,TRBJ1-4,TRBD1,-
CASSGLGLLSTDTQYF,TGCGCCAGCAGCGGATTGGGACTCCTGAGCACAGATACGCAGTATTTT,TRBV4-1,TRBJ2-3,-,-
CASSRGSGLNTEAFF,TGTGCCAGCAGCCGGGGGTCCGGGTTGAACACTGAAGCTTTCTTT,TRBV11-2,TRBJ1-1,-,-
CASLPLDRDDNSPLHF,TGTGCCAGCCTGCCTTTGGACAGGGATGATAATTCACCCCTCCACTTT,TRBV2,TRBJ1-6,TRBD1,-
CASSLRTGNYGYTF,TGTGCCAGCAGTTTAAGAACAGGGAACTATGGCTACACCTTC,TRBV6-5,TRBJ1-2,-,-
CASGSSGRGRETQYF,TGTGCCAGTGGGTCTAGCGGGAGGGGGAGAGAGACCCAGTACTTC,TRBV19,TRBJ2-5,TRBD2,-
CASQNRAGTGELFF,TGTGCCAGCCAGAACAGGGCGGGCACCGGGGAGCTGTTTTTT,TRBV5-4,TRBJ2-2,-,-
CASSWGGGAEAFF,TGCGCCAGCAGCTGGGGCGGCGGAGCTGAAGCTTTCTTT,TRBV5-1,TRBJ1-1,-,-
CASSSLDRANYNEQFF,TGTGCCAGCAGCTCCTTGGACAGGGCTAACTACAATGAGCAGTTCTTC,TRBV7-9,TRBJ2-1,TRBD1,-
CAWREVYEQYF,TGTGCCTGGAGGGAGGTCTACGAGCAGTACTTC,TRBV30,TRBJ2-7,-,-
CASSYRFGQGAYEQYF,TGTGCCAGCAGTTACCGCTTCGGACAGGGGGCGTATGAGCAGTACTTC,TRBV6-2/TRBV6-3,TRBJ2-7,TRBD1,-
CSASSGNTEAFF,TGCAGTGCTAGTTCCGGGAACACTGAAGCTTTCTTT,TRBV20-1,TRBJ1-1,-,-
CAWSAGADTQYF,TGTGCCTGGAGCGCAGGGGCAGATACGCAGTATTTT,TRBV30,TRBJ2-3,-,once
CASSELQSFAEAFF,TGTGCCAGCAGTGAATTACAATCTTTCGCAGAAGCTTTCTTT,TRBV6-1,TRBJ1-1,-,-
CASQYRDRVHEQFF,TGTGCCAGTCAATACCGGGACAGGGTCCATGAGCAGTTCTTC,TRBV19,TRBJ2-1,TRBD1,-
CASSRTETYEQYF,TGTGCCAGCAGCCGGACAGAGACCTACGAGCAGTACTTC,TRBV3-1/TRBV3-2,TRBJ2-7,-,-
CASSQSLAGNTGELFF,TGTGCCAGCAGCCAATCACTAGCGGGGAACACCGGGGAGCTGTTTTTT,TRBV3-1/TRBV3-2,TRBJ2-2,TRBD2,-
CASSQGSGVWGGYTF,TGTGCCAGCAGCCAAGGGTCGGGGGTTTGGGGTGGCTACACCTTC,TRBV4-2,TRBJ1-2,-,-
CASRQGALDEQYF,TGTGCCAGCAGACAGGGGGCATTGGACGAGCAGTACTTC,TRBV7-9,TRBJ2-7,TRBD1,-
CASSYDPSRYSFEQFF,TGTGCCAGCAGTTATGACCCTAGCAGATATTCTTTCGAGCAGTTCTTC,TRBV6-2/TRBV6-3,TRBJ2-1,-,-
CASSPQDTGELFF,TGCGCCAGCAGCCCTCAGGACACCGGGGAGCTGTTTTTT,TRBV5-1,TRBJ2-2,-,-
CASSEYRVGELFF,TGCGCCAGCAGTGAATACAGAGTCGGGGAGCTGTTTTTT,TRBV10-1,TRBJ2-2,-,-
CASSQERQGRGKLFF,TGTGCCAGCAGCCAAGAACGACAGGGACGGGGAAAACTGTTTTTT,TRBV3-1/TRBV3-2,TRBJ1-4,TRBD1,-
CASSQEGGTEAFF,TGCGCCAGCAGCCAAGAAGGGGGCACTGAAGCTTTCTTT,TRBV4-1,TRBJ1-1,-,-
CASSPPGYNSPLHF,TGTGCCAGCAGCCCACCGGGCTATAATTCACCCCTCCACTTT,TRBV11-2,TRBJ1-6,-,-
CASGTGVGEQYF,TGTGCCTCCGGGACAGGAGTCGGCGAGCAGTACTTC,TRBV5-4,TRBJ2-7,TRBD1,-
CASSRGQPYSNQPQHF,TGTGCCAGCAGCAGGGGACAGCCTTATAGCAATCAGCCCCAGCATTTT,TRBV27,TRBJ1-5,TRBD1,-
CASSLFSTGATDTQYF,TGTGCCAGCAGCTTATTTTCGACAGGCGCTACAGATACGCAGTATTTT,TRBV7-3,TRBJ2-3,-,once
CASSQAGAVGNEQFF,TGCGCCAGCAGCCAAGCAGGGGCGGTTGGGAATGAGCAGTTCTTC,TRBV4-1,TRBJ2-1,-,-
CASSLAPRPGTYNEQFF,TGTGCCAGCAGCTTAGCTCCCCGGCCAGGGACCTACAATGAGCAGTTCTTC,TRBV7-9,TRBJ2-1,-,-
CASSYQGETEAFF,TGTGCCAGCAGTTATCAGGGGGAGACTGAAGCTTTCTTT,TRBV7-9,TRBJ1-1,TRBD1,once
CSVSTSGVDGIQYF,TGCAGCGTTTCCACTAGCGGGGTGGATGGCATTCAGTACTTC,TRBV29-1,TRBJ2-4,TRBD2,-
CASSYRMGGGFREQFF,TGTGCCAGCAGTTATCGTATGGGGGGGGGCTTTCGGGAGCAGTTCTTC,TRBV6-2/TRBV6-3,TRBJ2-1,-,-
CASSSGYEQYF,TGTGCCAGCAGTTCCGGCTACGAGCAGTACTTC,TRBV12-3/TRBV12-4,TRBJ2-7,-,-
CASSLGDSGGYNEQFF,TGTGCCAGCAGCTTGGGAGACTCTGGTGGGTACAATGAGCAGTTCTTC,TRBV5-4,TRBJ2-1,-,-
CASYNASGSLYEQFF,TGTGCCAGCTATAATGCGAGCGGGAGTTTATATGAGCAGTTCTTC,TRBV18,TRBJ2-1,TRBD2,-
CASSLGQVANTGELFF,TGTGCCAGCAGCCTGGGACAGGTCGCGAACACCGGGGAGCTGTTTTTT,TRBV5-4,TRBJ2-2,TRBD1,-
CASSYPRQETQYF,TGTGCCAGCAGTTACCCCAGGCAAGAGACCCAGTACTTC,TRBV6-2/TRBV6-3,TRBJ2-5,-,-
CASSQGVLAGSYNEQFF,TGCGCCAGCAGCCAAGGAGTACTAGCGGGGTCCTACAATGAGCAGTTCTTC,TRBV4-1,TRBJ2-1,TRBD2,-
CASRNRLRAKNIQYF,TGTGCCAGCAGAAACAGGCTCCGGGCCAAAAACATTCAGTACTTC,TRBV2,TRBJ2-4,-,-
CASSFPLQPGSF,TGTGCCAGCAGTTTCCCGCTACAGCCGGGAAGCTTT,TRBV12-3/TRBV12-4,TRBJ1-1,-,-